The 19 T cell receptor beta chains given below trace back to one sample, sequenced in a study of blood T cell repertoires in COVID-19. Sequencing used immunoSEQ multiplex PCR; TCRdb keeps in-frame clones, though not all of them. The data show over 200,000 clones, 90% seen once. Sequenced input: PBMCs or T cells enriched from blood (not recorded which). Receptor source: a man under 40 who had been exposed to COVID-19.

J is TRBJ2-7 and V is TRBV7-6, with 9 bases identical to TRBD2. Germline lookup yields CDR1 SGHVS and CDR2 FNYEAQ. The J segment lost 3 bases and the V segment lost 1 base, leaving 4 bases of the junction unmatched. The CDR3 covers 15 residues. CDR3 in amino acids: CASSLDSGGIYEQYF. CDR3 coding DNA: TGTGCCAGCAGCTTAGATAGCGGGGGTATCTACGAGCAGTACTTC.

The CDR3 here is CASSQGVRGRGSPLHF. The CDR3 region has the DNA TGCGCCAGCAGCCAAGGGGTAAGGGGGAGAGGGTCACCCCTCCACTTT. V gene TRBV4-1 combines with J gene TRBJ1-6; maybe TRBD1 (6 bases). V lost 1 base to trimming and J lost 10 bases, with 17 bases between them. Germline-derived CDR1 and CDR2 are MGHRA and YSYEKL. The CDR3 contains 16 residues.

The chain recombines TRBV28 with TRBJ1-5; a weak D match, TRBD1 (5 bases). V was shortened by 8 bases and J by 1 base, with 6 bases between the two germline ends. Germline CDR1 MDHEN, CDR2 SYDVKM. The CDR3 extends over 12 amino acids. The DNA of the CDR3 is TGTGCCAGCGGGGGGAGCAATCAGCCCCAGCATTTT. It is translated as CASGGSNQPQHF.

This rearrangement joins TRBV14 to TRBJ2-2; 8 bases match TRBD2. CDR3 length: 17 amino acids. The germline V gene encodes CDR1 SGHDN and CDR2 FVKESK. V trimming: 6 bases; J trimming: 1 base; junction bases outside the gene matches: 10. The CDR3 bases are TGTGCCAGCAGGGGAAATAGCGGGGTCGGGAACACCGGGGAGCTGTTTTTT. Protein product: CASRGNSGVGNTGELFF.

This chain links TRBV18 with TRBJ2-5; D is perhaps TRBD2 (7 bases). V lost 3 bases and J lost 1, with 9 bases in between. Germline V CDR1 and CDR2: KGHSH, LQKENI. The CDR3 is 14 amino acids. The CDR3 nucleotides are TGTGCCAGCTCACCTGGGGGGGCCCAAGAGACCCAGTACTTC. It translates to CASSPGGAQETQYF. The entire variable domain, with the rest obtained from reference TRBV18 and TRBJ2-5, is as follows: NAGVMQNPRHLVRRRGQEARLRCSPMKGHSHVYWYRQLPEEGLKFMVYLQKENIIDESGMPKERFSAEFPKEGPSILRIQQVVRGDSAAYFCASSPGGAQETQYFGPGTRLLVL.

This clone has a handful of counts. The chain couples TRBV6-6 to TRBJ2-7, with 9 bases fitting TRBD2. The V gene's germline CDR1 is MNHNY and CDR2 SVGAGI (reference sequence). V was pared by 2 bases and J by 4 bases, with 6 bases of the junction left unmatched. The CDR3 contains 15 residues. The DNA of the CDR3 is TGTGCCAGCAGTTACGGCGGCGGGGGGGAATACGAGCAGTACTTC. Translated, it gives CASSYGGGGEYEQYF.

The rearrangement joins TRBV19 to TRBJ1-1; tentative D call: TRBD1 (6 bases). The CDR3 has 15 residues. Germline loops: CDR1 LNHDA, CDR2 SQIVND (reference sequence). Trimming removed 7 bases from V and 2 bases from J, with 17 bases in between. CDR3: CASNPAQGHNTEAFF. CDR3 coding DNA: TGTGCCAGTAATCCAGCACAGGGCCACAACACTGAAGCTTTCTTT.

V and J are TRBV7-2 and TRBJ1-1, with 7 bases matching TRBD1. Germline assignment: CDR1 SGHTA and CDR2 FQGNSA. The CDR3 covers 16 residues. Trimming took 0 bases from V and 3 from J; bases not matched to a gene: 7. CDR3 loop: CASSLAGGLKDTEAFF. CDR3 nucleotides: TGTGCCAGCAGCTTAGCAGGGGGCCTGAAGGACACTGAAGCTTTCTTT. Filled out from reference TRBV7-2 and TRBJ1-1, the complete variable domain reads GAGVSQSPSNKVTEKGKDVELRCDPISGHTALYWYRQSLGQGLEFLIYFQGNSAPDKSGLPSDRFSAERTGGSVSTLTIQRTQQEDSAVYLCASSLAGGLKDTEAFFGQGTRLTVV.

The CDR3 loop is CASKVRGALNTEAFF. The CDR3 DNA reads TGTGCCAGTAAAGTCCGGGGGGCCCTGAACACTGAAGCTTTCTTT. This chain uses TRBV19 with TRBJ1-1; tentatively, D is TRBD1 (6 bases). Trimming left V 7 bases short and J 0 bases short, with 15 bases between. CDR1 is LNHDA, CDR2 SQIVND, per germline (reference sequence). The CDR3 runs 15 residues.

CDR3 in DNA: TGTGCCAGCAGCGGCCTACAGGGGGCGGCCGGGGAGCTGTTTTTT. Translating it yields CASSGLQGAAGELFF. The V and J genes are TRBV9 and TRBJ2-2; the match to TRBD1 covers 9 bases. Germline V CDR1 and CDR2: SGDLS, YYNGEE. This CDR3 region has 15 residues. The junction had 6 bases not matched to a gene; V was cut back by 3 bases and J by 6 bases.

The chain recombines TRBV7-2 with TRBJ1-4; 8 bases fit TRBD1. The germline gives CDR1 SGHTA, CDR2 FQGNSA. The CDR3 is made up of 17 amino acids. The V segment lost 1 base and the J segment 10 bases; nucleotides outside the gene matches: 14. The CDR3 region has the DNA TGTGCCAGCAGCTTAGGTCCGTCCGGGACAGGCCTCGTAAAACTGTTTTTT. Its translation: CASSLGPSGTGLVKLFF.

This chain joins TRBV15 and TRBJ1-2; 7 bases line up with TRBD1. CDR1 is LNHNV and CDR2 is YYDKDF in the germline V gene (reference sequence). After removal of 0 bases from V and 7 bases from J, the junction contained 14 bases not matched to a gene. The CDR3 spans 17 residues. This CDR3 reads CATSRDGWGQSEGGYTF. As DNA, the CDR3 is TGTGCCACCAGCAGAGATGGTTGGGGACAGAGTGAGGGTGGCTACACCTTC. The full variable domain, in which reference TRBV15 and TRBJ1-2 provide the parts outside the CDR3, is DAMVIQNPRYQVTQFGKPVTLSCSQTLNHNVMYWYQQKSSQAPKLLFHYYDKDFNNEADTPDNFQSRRPNTSFCFLDIRSPGLGDTAMYLCATSRDGWGQSEGGYTFGSGTRLTVV.

The chain links TRBV30 to TRBJ2-2; TRBD2 matches 16 bases. Germline CDR1 and CDR2: GTSNPN and SVGIG (reference sequence). Trimming cost V 0 bases and J 8 bases; bases outside gene matches: 9. The CDR3 extends over 18 amino acids. CDR3 sequence reads: CAWSVGTSGGAFGGELFF. CDR3 nucleotide sequence: TGTGCCTGGAGTGTTGGGACTAGCGGGGGGGCTTTCGGAGGGGAGCTGTTTTTT.

The chain links TRBV15 to TRBJ1-6; possible D gene TRBD1, 6 bases. The CDR3 has 15 amino acids. The germline gives CDR1 LNHNV, CDR2 YYDKDF (reference sequence). The V end lost 5 bases, the J end lost 5 bases, and 13 bases lay between the germline ends. The CDR3 region is CATSPWDTNNSPLHF. CDR3 in DNA: TGTGCCACCAGCCCTTGGGACACCAATAATTCACCCCTCCACTTT.

This clone was counted a single time. The chain joins TRBV12-5 to TRBJ1-1; D remains unclear. CDR3 length: 16 amino acids. Trimming left V 0 bases short and J 3 bases short, with 14 bases between. The germline V gene encodes CDR1 LGHNT and CDR2 FRNRAP. DNA of the CDR3: TGTGCTAGTGGTTTGGTACTGGTTGAGAGGTACACTGAAGCTTTCTTT. Translation: CASGLVLVERYTEAFF.

This clone was seen a handful of times. J is TRBJ1-1 and V is TRBV18; D might be TRBD1 (6 bases). Trimming cost V 3 bases and J 4 bases, with 15 bases left between them. The CDR3 has 15 residues. The V gene's germline CDR1 is KGHSH and CDR2 LQKENI. As DNA, the CDR3 is TGTGCCAGCTCACCCCTAGGAGGGGGGGCCACTGAAGCTTTCTTT. Translated, it gives CASSPLGGGATEAFF.

The V call is TRBV12-3 or TRBV12-4, the J call TRBJ1-1; D gene ambiguous. Trimming stripped 3 bases from V and 2 bases from J, with 7 bases between. This CDR3 region has 13 residues. CDR3 in DNA: TGTGCCAGCAGTTTTGGCCCTAACACTGAAGCTTTCTTT. Amino acids: CASSFGPNTEAFF.

The chain joins TRBV6-1 to TRBJ2-7, with D maybe TRBD2 (5 bases). Trimming shortened V by 3 bases and J by 8 bases, and 8 bases separated the two germline ends. There are 11 residues in the CDR3. Germline CDR1 is MNHNS and CDR2 is SASEGT. This chain's CDR3 is CASSEGEQQYF. In nucleotides, the CDR3 is TGTGCCAGCAGTGAGGGAGAACAGCAGTACTTC.

The chain employs TRBV12-2 and TRBJ1-2. TRBV12-2 is marked as a pseudogene. The CDR3 runs to 13 residues. The CDR3 loop reads CASGAGVVYGYTF. Here the CDR3 DNA reads TGTGCAAGTGGCGCCGGGGTAGTCTATGGCTACACCTTC.